A selection of T cell receptor beta chains follows, all from one sample in a study of beta chain features in type 1 diabetes. Sequencing was performed with immunoSEQ multiplex PCR; in TCRdb, only in-frame clones are kept and a portion is missing. The sample has 630,000 or so clones; roughly 13% are singletons. Material: naive CD4+ T cells from blood. The receptors derive from a man younger than 35 with type 1 diabetes. Each CDR3 is given without its conserved first and last residue. Each record gives: CDR3 protein, J gene, V gene.

cdr3_aa: ASTSDRVELF
j_call: TRBJ2-2
v_call: TRBV9

cdr3_aa: ASSPSYTGELF
j_call: TRBJ2-2
v_call: TRBV5-4

cdr3_aa: ASSVSTGSSGNTIY
j_call: TRBJ1-3
v_call: TRBV9

cdr3_aa: ASKAGGIQY
j_call: TRBJ2-4
v_call: TRBV2

cdr3_aa: ASSSRGLAIYEQY
j_call: TRBJ2-7
v_call: TRBV5-1

cdr3_aa: AWNAGSYEQY
j_call: TRBJ2-7
v_call: TRBV30

cdr3_aa: ATSRQGYEQY
j_call: TRBJ2-7
v_call: TRBV11-2

cdr3_aa: ASSGRIISGAYNEQF
j_call: TRBJ2-1
v_call: TRBV9

cdr3_aa: ASSSPAKPEAF
j_call: TRBJ1-1
v_call: TRBV7-2

cdr3_aa: ASSPGTNTEAF
j_call: TRBJ1-1
v_call: TRBV7-6

cdr3_aa: ASRPGSSYNEQF
j_call: TRBJ2-1
v_call: TRBV11-2

cdr3_aa: ASSSSDRGLIAPLH
j_call: TRBJ1-6
v_call: TRBV7-8

cdr3_aa: ASSYRGWDEQY
j_call: TRBJ2-7
v_call: TRBV19

cdr3_aa: ASSCKPGRRITNEKLF
j_call: TRBJ1-4
v_call: TRBV23-1

cdr3_aa: AWSLLMNTGELF
j_call: TRBJ2-2
v_call: TRBV30

cdr3_aa: ASSLAHQETQY
j_call: TRBJ2-5
v_call: TRBV7-2

cdr3_aa: AWSVRGRREANEQF
j_call: TRBJ2-1
v_call: TRBV30

cdr3_aa: ASSQIGGDTGELF
j_call: TRBJ2-2
v_call: TRBV9

cdr3_aa: ASSPSTGLNTEAF
j_call: TRBJ1-1
v_call: TRBV6-5

cdr3_aa: ASSVPGHNTGELF
j_call: TRBJ2-2
v_call: TRBV14

cdr3_aa: ATSRRTGSSTGELF
j_call: TRBJ2-2
v_call: TRBV15

cdr3_aa: ASREGQYNEQF
j_call: TRBJ2-1
v_call: TRBV6-5

cdr3_aa: ASSLIVYQETQY
j_call: TRBJ2-5
v_call: TRBV27

cdr3_aa: ASSIQGALADTQY
j_call: TRBJ2-3
v_call: TRBV7-2

cdr3_aa: ATSRGWGGRNTDTQY
j_call: TRBJ2-3
v_call: TRBV15

cdr3_aa: ASTEQDTQY
j_call: TRBJ2-3
v_call: TRBV7-9

cdr3_aa: AWSVAGGPFRELF
j_call: TRBJ2-2
v_call: TRBV30

cdr3_aa: ASSLEGDQETQY
j_call: TRBJ2-5
v_call: TRBV5-1

cdr3_aa: ASSTQRQGGGNTIY
j_call: TRBJ1-3
v_call: TRBV9

cdr3_aa: ASSFTGSSYEQY
j_call: TRBJ2-7
v_call: TRBV7-9

cdr3_aa: ASSFAIALMGVQY
j_call: TRBJ2-7
v_call: TRBV7-2

cdr3_aa: ASSQRGYEQY
j_call: TRBJ2-7
v_call: TRBV27

cdr3_aa: RTNNEQF
j_call: TRBJ2-1
v_call: TRBV20-1